What follows is one T cell receptor (beta chain) and its context. The antigen is undetermined. This entry belongs to a study of T cell responses to AZD1222 COVID-19 vaccine. The repertoire was sequenced with immunoSEQ multiplex PCR; TCRdb's copy has only in-frame clones and lacks some. The data contain 98,000 or so clones, about 89% of them seen just once; the ten biggest clones take up 2.5% to 3.5%. This CDR3 spans 15 amino acids. V lost 0 bases, J lost 0 bases, and 6 bases lay in between. Germline assignment: CDR1 GTSNPN and CDR2 SVGIG (reference sequence). Study-level points and caveats: Clonal diversity was possibly underestimated; the donors were predominantly white British and more often female. Nearly half of spike-specific TCRs reportedly target unmutated variant regions. Among vaccine-associated CD4 TCRs, coverage spanned spike, with dominance at 160-218 and 743-854.

The material sequenced was peripheral blood, taken 28 days after the second dose of the MenACWY control vaccine. The sequence was collected from an adult who received the MenACWY meningococcal vaccine as a control. J is TRBJ1-6 and V is TRBV30; D not certain. CDR3 nucleotides: TGTGCCTGGAGTGTATGGGACTCCTATAATTCACCCCTCCACTTT. Translated: CAWSVWDSYNSPLHF.